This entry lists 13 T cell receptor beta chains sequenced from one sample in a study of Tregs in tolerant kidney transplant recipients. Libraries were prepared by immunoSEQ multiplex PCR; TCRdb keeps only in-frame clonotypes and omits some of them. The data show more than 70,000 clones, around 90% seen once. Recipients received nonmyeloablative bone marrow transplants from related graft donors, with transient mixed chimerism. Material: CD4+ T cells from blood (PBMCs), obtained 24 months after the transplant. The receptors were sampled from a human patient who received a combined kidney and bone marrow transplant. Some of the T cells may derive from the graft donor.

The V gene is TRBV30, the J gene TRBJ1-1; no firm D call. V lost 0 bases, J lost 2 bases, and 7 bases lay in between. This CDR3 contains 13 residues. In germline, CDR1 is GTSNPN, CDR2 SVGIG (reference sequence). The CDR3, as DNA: TGTGCCTGGAGTGTAAATACTAACACTGAAGCTTTCTTT. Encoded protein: CAWSVNTNTEAFF.

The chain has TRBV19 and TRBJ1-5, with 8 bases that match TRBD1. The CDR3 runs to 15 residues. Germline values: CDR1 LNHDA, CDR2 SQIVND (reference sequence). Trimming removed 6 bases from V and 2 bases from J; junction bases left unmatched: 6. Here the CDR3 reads CASRTTGVGNQPQHF. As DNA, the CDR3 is TGTGCCAGTAGAACGACAGGGGTCGGCAATCAGCCCCAGCATTTT.

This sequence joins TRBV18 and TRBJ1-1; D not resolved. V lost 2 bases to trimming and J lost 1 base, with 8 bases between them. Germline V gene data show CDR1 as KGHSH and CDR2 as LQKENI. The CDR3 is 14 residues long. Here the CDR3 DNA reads TGTGCCAGCTCACCAGCCAGTAAGAACACTGAAGCTTTCTTT. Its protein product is CASSPASKNTEAFF.

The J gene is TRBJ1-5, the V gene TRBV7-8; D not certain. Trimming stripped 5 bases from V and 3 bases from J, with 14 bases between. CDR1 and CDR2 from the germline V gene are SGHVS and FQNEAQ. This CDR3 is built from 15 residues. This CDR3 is CASSLEQSFNQPQHF. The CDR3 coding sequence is TGTGCCAGCAGCCTCGAACAGTCCTTCAATCAGCCCCAGCATTTT.

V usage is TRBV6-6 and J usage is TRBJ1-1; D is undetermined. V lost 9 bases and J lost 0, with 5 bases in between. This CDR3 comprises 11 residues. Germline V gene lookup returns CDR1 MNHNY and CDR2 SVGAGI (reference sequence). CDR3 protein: CASGVNTEAFF. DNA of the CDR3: TGTGCCAGTGGAGTGAACACTGAAGCTTTCTTT.

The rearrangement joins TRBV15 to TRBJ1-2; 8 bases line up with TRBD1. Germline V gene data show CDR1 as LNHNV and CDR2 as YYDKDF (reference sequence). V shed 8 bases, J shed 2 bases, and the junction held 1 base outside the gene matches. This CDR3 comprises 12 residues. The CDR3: CATSGGNYGYTF. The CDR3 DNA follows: TGTGCCACCTCAGGGGGCAACTATGGCTACACCTTC.

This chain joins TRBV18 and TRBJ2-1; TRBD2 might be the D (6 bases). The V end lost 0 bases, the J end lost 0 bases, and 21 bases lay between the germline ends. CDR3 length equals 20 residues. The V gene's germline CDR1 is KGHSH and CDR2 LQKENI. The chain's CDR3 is CASSPPLGRNPLSSYNEQFF. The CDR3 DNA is TGTGCCAGCTCACCACCTCTTGGGAGGAACCCGTTGAGCTCCTACAATGAGCAGTTCTTC.

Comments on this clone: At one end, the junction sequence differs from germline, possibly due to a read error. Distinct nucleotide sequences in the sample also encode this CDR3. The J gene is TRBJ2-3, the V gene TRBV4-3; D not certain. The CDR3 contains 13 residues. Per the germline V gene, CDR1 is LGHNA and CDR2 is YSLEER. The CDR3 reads CASSQTFTDTQYF. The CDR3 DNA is TGCGCCAGTAGCCAGACATTCACAGATACGCAGTATTTT.

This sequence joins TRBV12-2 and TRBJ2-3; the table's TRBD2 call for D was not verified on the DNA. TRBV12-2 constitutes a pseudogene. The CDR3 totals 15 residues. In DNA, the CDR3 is TGTGCAAGTCGTGGGGGGGACCAACCCCCAGATACGCAGTATTTT. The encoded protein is CASRGGDQPPDTQYF.

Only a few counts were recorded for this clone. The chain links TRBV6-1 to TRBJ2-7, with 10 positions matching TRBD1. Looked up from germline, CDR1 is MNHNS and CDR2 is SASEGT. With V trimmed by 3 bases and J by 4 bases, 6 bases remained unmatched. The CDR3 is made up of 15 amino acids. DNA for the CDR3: TGTGCCAGCAGTGACCGGACAGGGGGGTCATACGAGCAGTACTTC. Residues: CASSDRTGGSYEQYF.

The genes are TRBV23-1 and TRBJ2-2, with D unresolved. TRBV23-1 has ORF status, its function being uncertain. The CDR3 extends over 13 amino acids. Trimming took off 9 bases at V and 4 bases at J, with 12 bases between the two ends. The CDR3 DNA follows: TGCGCCAGGAGCCACCCGGGCACCGGGGAGCTGTTTTTT. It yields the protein CARSHPGTGELFF.

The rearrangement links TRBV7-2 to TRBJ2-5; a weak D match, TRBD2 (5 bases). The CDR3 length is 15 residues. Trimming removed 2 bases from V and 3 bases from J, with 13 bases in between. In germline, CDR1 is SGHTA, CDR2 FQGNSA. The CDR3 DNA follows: TGTGCCAGCAGCTTATTTAGAGGGCTCGAAGAGACCCAGTACTTC. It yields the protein CASSLFRGLEETQYF.

The CDR3 loop reads CASSPLGTSGDYEQYF. Here the CDR3 DNA reads TGTGCCAGCAGCCCGCTCGGGACTAGCGGGGACTACGAGCAGTACTTC. The rearrangement joins TRBV7-2 to TRBJ2-7; 13 bases agree with TRBD2. The V gene end was trimmed by 5 bases and the J gene end by 3 bases; junction bases not matched to a gene: 7. The CDR3 totals 16 residues. The germline gives CDR1 SGHTA, CDR2 FQGNSA.